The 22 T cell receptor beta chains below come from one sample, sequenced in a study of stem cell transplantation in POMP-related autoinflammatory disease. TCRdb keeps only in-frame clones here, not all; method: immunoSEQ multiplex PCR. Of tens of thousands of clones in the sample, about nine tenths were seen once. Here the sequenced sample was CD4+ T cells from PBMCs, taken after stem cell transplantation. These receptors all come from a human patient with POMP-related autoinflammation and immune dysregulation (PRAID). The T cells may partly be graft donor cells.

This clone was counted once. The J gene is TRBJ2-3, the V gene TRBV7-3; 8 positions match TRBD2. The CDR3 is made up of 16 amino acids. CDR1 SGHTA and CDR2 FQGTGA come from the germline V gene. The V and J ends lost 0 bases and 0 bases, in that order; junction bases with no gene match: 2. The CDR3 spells CASSLTPGGSTDTQYF. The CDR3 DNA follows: TGTGCCAGCAGCTTAACTCCGGGAGGGAGCACAGATACGCAGTATTTT.

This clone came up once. The CDR3 here is CASREAGTSYEQYV. The CDR3 DNA reads as TGTGCCAGCAGAGAGGCAGGGACCTCCTACGAGCAGTACGTC. The rearrangement uses TRBV6-5 and TRBJ2-7; D tentatively fits TRBD1 or TRBD2 (5 bases each). V was shortened by 6 bases and J by 0 bases, with 12 bases between the two germline ends. CDR3 length: 14 amino acids. Looked up from germline, CDR1 is MNHEY and CDR2 is SVGAGI.

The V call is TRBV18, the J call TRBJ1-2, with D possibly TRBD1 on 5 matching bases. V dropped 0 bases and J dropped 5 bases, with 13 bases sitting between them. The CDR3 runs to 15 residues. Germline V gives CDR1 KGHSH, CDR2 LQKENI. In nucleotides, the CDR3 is TGTGCCAGCTCACCACCGTCGGTGGGGGGGTATGGCTACACCTTC. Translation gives CASSPPSVGGYGYTF.

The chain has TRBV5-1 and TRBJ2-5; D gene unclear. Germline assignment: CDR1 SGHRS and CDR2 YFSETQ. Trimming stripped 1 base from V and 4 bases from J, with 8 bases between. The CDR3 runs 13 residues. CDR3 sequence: CASSLKGPETQYF. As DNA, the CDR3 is TGCGCCAGCAGCTTGAAGGGCCCAGAGACCCAGTACTTC.

CDR3 DNA: TGTGCCAGCAGCGTTAGCGGGAGGACAGATACGCAGTATTTT. The encoded protein is CASSVSGRTDTQYF. V usage is TRBV7-3 and J usage is TRBJ2-3; 10 nucleotides agree with TRBD2. Germline V gene lookup returns CDR1 SGHTA and CDR2 FQGTGA. The CDR3 has 14 amino acids. Germline trimming cut 5 bases from V and 3 bases from J; bases unmatched to any gene: 2.

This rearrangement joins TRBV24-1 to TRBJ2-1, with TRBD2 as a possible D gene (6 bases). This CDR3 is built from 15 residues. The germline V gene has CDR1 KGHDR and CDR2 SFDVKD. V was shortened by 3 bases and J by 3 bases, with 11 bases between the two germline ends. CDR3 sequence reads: CATSDHRGIYNEQFF. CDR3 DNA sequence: TGTGCCACCAGTGATCATCGGGGGATCTACAATGAGCAGTTCTTC.

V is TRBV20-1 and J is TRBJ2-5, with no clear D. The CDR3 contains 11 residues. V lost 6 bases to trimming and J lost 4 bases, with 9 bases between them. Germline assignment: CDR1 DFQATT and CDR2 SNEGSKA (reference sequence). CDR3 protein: CSAHQRETQYF. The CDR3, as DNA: TGCAGTGCGCATCAAAGAGAGACCCAGTACTTC.

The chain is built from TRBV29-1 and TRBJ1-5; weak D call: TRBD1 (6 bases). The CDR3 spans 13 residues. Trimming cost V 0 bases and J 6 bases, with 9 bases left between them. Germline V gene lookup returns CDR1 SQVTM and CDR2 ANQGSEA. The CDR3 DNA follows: TGCAGCGTTGAAGAAGGGGGTGGTCAGCCCCAGCATTTT. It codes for CSVEEGGGQPQHF.

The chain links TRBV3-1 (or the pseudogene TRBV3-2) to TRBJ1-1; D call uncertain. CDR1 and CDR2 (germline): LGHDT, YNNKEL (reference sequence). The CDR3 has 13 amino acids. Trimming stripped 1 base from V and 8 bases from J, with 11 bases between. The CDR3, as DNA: TGTGCCAGCAGCCAAGGGGGTGGTGGCGAAGCTTTCTTT. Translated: CASSQGGGGEAFF.

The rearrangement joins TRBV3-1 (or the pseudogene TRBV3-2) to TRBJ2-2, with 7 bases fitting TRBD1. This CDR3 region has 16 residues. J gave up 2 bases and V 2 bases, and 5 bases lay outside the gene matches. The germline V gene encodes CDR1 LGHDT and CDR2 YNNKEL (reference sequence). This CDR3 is CASSQSRDRNTGELFF. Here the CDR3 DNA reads TGTGCCAGCAGCCAATCCCGGGACAGAAACACCGGGGAGCTGTTTTTT.

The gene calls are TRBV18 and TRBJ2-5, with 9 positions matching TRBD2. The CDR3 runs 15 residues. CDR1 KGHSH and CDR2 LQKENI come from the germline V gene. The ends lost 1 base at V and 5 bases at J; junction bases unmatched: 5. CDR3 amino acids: CASSPLAGEGETQYF. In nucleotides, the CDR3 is TGTGCCAGCTCACCACTAGCGGGAGAGGGGGAGACCCAGTACTTC.

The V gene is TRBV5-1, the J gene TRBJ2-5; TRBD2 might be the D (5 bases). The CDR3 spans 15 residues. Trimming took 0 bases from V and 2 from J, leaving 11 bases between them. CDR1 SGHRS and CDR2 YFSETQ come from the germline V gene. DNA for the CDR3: TGCGCCAGCAGCTTGGCCAGGACTTATCAAGAGACCCAGTACTTC. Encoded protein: CASSLARTYQETQYF.

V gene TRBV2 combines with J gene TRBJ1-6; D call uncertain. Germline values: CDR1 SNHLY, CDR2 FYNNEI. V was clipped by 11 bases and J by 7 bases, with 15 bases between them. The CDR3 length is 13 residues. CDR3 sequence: CASHPVRNSPLHF. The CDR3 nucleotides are TGTGCCTCTCACCCGGTGAGGAATTCACCCCTCCACTTT.

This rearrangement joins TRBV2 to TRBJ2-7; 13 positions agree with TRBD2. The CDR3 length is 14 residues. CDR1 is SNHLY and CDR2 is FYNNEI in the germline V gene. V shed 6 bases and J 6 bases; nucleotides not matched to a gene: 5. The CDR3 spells CASRGLAGRGEQYV. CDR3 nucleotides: TGTGCCAGCAGGGGACTAGCGGGGCGCGGCGAGCAGTACGTC.

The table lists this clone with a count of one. The chain's CDR3 is CASTKAGGYTGELFF. The CDR3 DNA reads TGTGCCAGCACCAAGGCAGGGGGCTACACCGGGGAGCTGTTTTTT. The rearrangement joins TRBV27 to TRBJ2-2; the match to TRBD1 covers 8 bases. Germline loops: CDR1 MNHEY, CDR2 SMNVEV (reference sequence). V was pared by 7 bases and J by 3 bases, with 7 bases of the junction left unmatched. CDR3 length: 15 amino acids.

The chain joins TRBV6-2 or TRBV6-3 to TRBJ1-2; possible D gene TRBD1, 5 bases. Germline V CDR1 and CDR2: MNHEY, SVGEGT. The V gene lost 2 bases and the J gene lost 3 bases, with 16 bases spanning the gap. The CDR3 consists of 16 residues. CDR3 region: CASSYGGRISYYGYTF. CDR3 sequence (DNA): TGTGCCAGCAGTTACGGGGGACGAATTTCATACTATGGCTACACCTTC.

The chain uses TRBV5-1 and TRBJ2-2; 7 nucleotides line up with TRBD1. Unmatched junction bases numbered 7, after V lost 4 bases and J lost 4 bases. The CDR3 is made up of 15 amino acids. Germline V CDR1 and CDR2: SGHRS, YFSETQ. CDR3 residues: CASSLGTAVTGELFF. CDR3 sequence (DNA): TGCGCCAGCAGCCTTGGGACAGCCGTCACCGGGGAGCTGTTTTTT.

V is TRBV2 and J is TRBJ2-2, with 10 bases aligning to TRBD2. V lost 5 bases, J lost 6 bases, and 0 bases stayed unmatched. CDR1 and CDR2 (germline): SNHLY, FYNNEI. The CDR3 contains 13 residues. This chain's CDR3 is CASSSGGAGELFF. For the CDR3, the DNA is TGTGCCAGCAGTAGCGGGGGGGCCGGGGAGCTGTTTTTT.

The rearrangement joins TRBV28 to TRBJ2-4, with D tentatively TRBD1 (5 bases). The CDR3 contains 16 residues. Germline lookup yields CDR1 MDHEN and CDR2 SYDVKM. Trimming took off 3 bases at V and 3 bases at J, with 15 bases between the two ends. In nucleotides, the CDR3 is TGTGCCAGCAGTTTGGGTGGTGTGACAGACAAAAACATTCAGTACTTC. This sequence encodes CASSLGGVTDKNIQYF.

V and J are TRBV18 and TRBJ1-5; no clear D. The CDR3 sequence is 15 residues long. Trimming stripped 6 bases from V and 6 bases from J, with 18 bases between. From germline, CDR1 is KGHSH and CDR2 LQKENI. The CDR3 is CASSPSSVVGQPQHF. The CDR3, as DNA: TGTGCCAGCTCTCCCAGCTCTGTCGTGGGTCAGCCCCAGCATTTT.

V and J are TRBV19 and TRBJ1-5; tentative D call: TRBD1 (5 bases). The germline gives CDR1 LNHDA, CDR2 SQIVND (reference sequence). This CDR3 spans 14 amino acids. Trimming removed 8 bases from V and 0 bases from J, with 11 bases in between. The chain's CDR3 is CASRQSHSNQPQHF. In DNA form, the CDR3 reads TGTGCCAGTCGACAGTCACATAGCAATCAGCCCCAGCATTTT.

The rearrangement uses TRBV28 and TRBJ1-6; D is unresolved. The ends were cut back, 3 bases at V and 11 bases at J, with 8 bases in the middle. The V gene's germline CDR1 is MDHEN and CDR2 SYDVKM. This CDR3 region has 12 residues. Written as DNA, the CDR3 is TGTGCCAGCAGTTTTCGACCCCCACCCCTCCACTTT. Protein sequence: CASSFRPPPLHF.